The clone carrying this TCR beta chain was detected many times. The target antigen is unknown. This sample is part of a study of T cells after yellow fever vaccination. Study context: It was SMART-Seq v4 Ultra Low Input that prepared the fractions with low cell numbers. General study results and limits: Some clonotypes, a small share, were shared between CD4 and CD8 compartments. It was a weaker secondary response, yet one that peaked faster, at day 5 versus 15. At 96% for CD4 and almost 90% for CD8, most primary-vaccination clones showed up again after the booster.

From the 5' RACE reads, TCRdb called clonotypes with MiXCR, one entry per CDR3 protein. The sample consists of more than 200,000 distinct CDR3 sequences, approximately 3.5% of them appearing once. V shed 0 bases and J shed 6 bases, with 15 bases lying between them. CDR3 size: 15 residues. CDR1 is SGHDT and CDR2 is YYEEEE in the germline V gene. The sequencing used PBMCs, collected 15 days after the yellow fever booster vaccination. The chain uses TRBV5-6 and TRBJ2-5, with a tentative D call TRBD2 (6 bases). The TCR originated in a man between 18 and 29 years old who received the YFV17D yellow fever vaccine. CDR3 residues: CASSLDGGLRKTQYF. In nucleotides, the CDR3 is TGTGCCAGCAGCTTGGACGGGGGTTTAAGGAAGACCCAGTACTTC.